Listed below are T cell receptor beta chains from one sample, sequenced in a study of blood T cell repertoires in COVID-19. Some clones are missing from TCRdb's copy, which holds only in-frame ones; the method was immunoSEQ multiplex PCR. The profile shows tens of thousands of clones, about 80% of them singletons. The sequencing sample was made of peripheral blood. Receptor source: a man between 65 and 80 years old with acute or convalescent COVID-19. The CDR3 runs from the conserved cysteine through the conserved F or W. The order of the fields is J gene, V gene, CDR3 protein.

>TRBJ2-1|TRBV6-6
CASSPVGTSGRVAFPDEQFF
>TRBJ2-3|TRBV27
CASSPRRLAAATDTQYF
>TRBJ2-7|TRBV28
CASGVAGTYEQYF
>TRBJ2-3|TRBV5-4
CASTNGGGVTDTQYF
>TRBJ1-2|TRBV19
CASSIRGFDGYTF
>TRBJ2-1|TRBV30
CAWSVGVAGYNEQFF
>TRBJ1-2|TRBV25-1
CASSDDSLSTYGYTF
>TRBJ1-1|TRBV30
CAWIISWSAEAFF
>TRBJ2-1|TRBV5-1
CASSSREGRYNEQFF
>TRBJ1-3|TRBV7-2
CASSPGQISGNTIYF
>TRBJ2-7|TRBV29-1
CSVALSGTYEQYF
>TRBJ2-7|TRBV29-1
CSVDRGANSYEQYF
>TRBJ1-1|TRBV18
CASSPGQNTEAFF
>TRBJ1-5|TRBV4-1
CASSRDGTGVQPQHF
>TRBJ1-4|TRBV18
CASSRDRGLANEKLFF
>TRBJ2-1|TRBV4-1
CASSHGGTSGRNLFYNEQFF
>TRBJ2-5|TRBV5-5
CASSAPGLAGEETQYF
>TRBJ1-3|TRBV2
CAITTGGFLGNTIYF
>TRBJ2-1|TRBV30
CAWSLNNEQFF
>TRBJ1-2|TRBV7-3
CASSFAAGANYGYTF
>TRBJ2-7|TRBV18
CASSLGPGGEQYF
>TRBJ2-1|TRBV19
CASSIRGQGKNYNEQFF